This T cell receptor (beta chain) was documented in a study of cytomegalovirus exposure and HLA in healthy donors (dated by TCRdb to the late 2010s). Background on the whole study: According to an earlier analysis of a few hundred of the donors, about 180 million T cells yielded 117 million unique TCR beta sequences and about 300 Gb of sequence data. About five DR-DQ haplotypes were treated as single units for association and clustering because of strong linkage in the cohort. To predict cytomegalovirus infection status, the study brought together high-throughput TCR immunosequencing, statistical association of individual TCRs with disease status, and machine learning. Roughly 300 gigabases of sequencing data and around 85 million unique TCR sequences made up an early release that covered 500 to 650 HLA-typed donors. Typing coverage varied by locus: about 629-630 donors for A, B, C, DRB1 and DQB1; approximately 560 for DQA1; 600 to 610 for DPA1; approximately 450 for DPB1. In an earlier analysis of around 540 of the donors, high-throughput TCR beta sequencing was used to judge whether each TCR beta V gene segment behaved as functional or pseudogenic. Class I and class II HLA loci were covered by the typing at four-digit resolution. Of the 350 to 450 genotyped donors, about 84% fell in the genetic ancestry cluster associated with self-reported Caucasian donors. The study aimed to test whether cataloging public T cell receptors could reveal signatures of past pathogen exposure. The study profiled the T cell repertoires of about 720 subjects by immunosequencing and related them to cytomegalovirus serostatus. To study patterns of TCR occurrence, a later analysis re-analyzed previously published TCR beta repertoires from more than 550 donors and added high-resolution HLA genotyping. Among about 370 genotyped donors of the cohort, an average of around 220,000 unique TCR beta nucleotide sequences was sequenced per donor, of which roughly 18% were non-productive. Genome-wide SNP genotypes for about three fifths of the roughly 700 donors were used in a later genetic analysis, which treated that subset as a discovery cohort. Along with the roughly 670-subject first cohort, a separate validation cohort of over 90 different subjects was used. The later analysis used no new phenotypic data to find candidate immune exposures, relying instead on TCR beta sequences and their occurrence across donors. Donor age, sex, ethnicity and CMV serostatus were collected together with the repertoire data. All discovery cohort repertoires had been generated on a single sequencing platform.

V drops 5 bases and J drops 0 bases, leaving 8 bases in between. The germline V gene (reference sequence) gives CDR1 as PRHDT and CDR2 as FYEKMQ. The CDR3 holds 13 amino acids from the cysteine to the phenylalanine. The kept DNA is CDR3 alone, 39 bases in frame from the first base. In the case of this clone: Its antigen target is currently unknown. No qualities accompany the bases; no much larger clone lies one base away.

Study-level results and caveats: Compared with equally common non-associated chains, HLA-associated TCR beta chains in a later analysis were more clonally expanded and had lower generation probabilities. It was suggested by the authors that the approach could potentially be generalized to other disease states and immunological phenotypes. While some public TCRs were present in many individuals, most TCR sequences turned up only very rarely across donors. Correlated functional status among segregating V segments might be attributable to linkage disequilibrium, but an unknown experimental factor could not be ruled out. In an earlier analysis of fewer than 700 of the donors, most TCR beta V segments appeared in productive rearrangements about 87% or about 30% of the time, broadly matching IMGT annotations. An association between a missense DCLRE1C variant and V-gene and J-gene trimming of TCR beta chains was found in a later genetic analysis and replicated in an independent cohort. A further reported finding was that TCR beta sequences accurately predicted the HLA-A and HLA-B alleles for most subjects in the first cohort. In this cohort, only TCR beta chains were sequenced, and detectable features were limited by the absence of alpha or paired-chain data. Compared with the 666-donor mean, donors in an Asian-associated ancestry cluster had fewer N-insertions in productive TCRs, according to a later genetic analysis. Roughly uniform sequencing depth across donors was assumed in presence/absence analyses, although this assumption may not hold. The study gave a list of some 150 TCR beta chains associated with cytomegalovirus. In both the original and validation cohorts, the classifier was reported to diagnose cytomegalovirus status with high specificity and sensitivity. According to a later analysis, TCR association rates differed among HLA loci, with DRB1 alleles showing the most associated TCRs and HLA-C alleles showing the fewest. HLA typing was unavailable for some donors at each locus, so association tests used only the typed subset. Several of the top co-occurrence clusters appeared to be linked to parvovirus B19, influenza, CMV and Epstein-Barr virus, according to a later analysis. A later analysis associated roughly 17,000 TCR beta sequences with specific HLA alleles at a false discovery rate of 0.05. A group of highly shared sequence variants was considered likely to be a technical artifact of the sequencing pipeline. The earlier analysis of 587 of the donors excluded around 17 rarely observed V segments, including chromosome 9 orphons, because counts were too low. The 87-base-pair reads could not distinguish some IMGT-functional V segments, including TRBV6-2 and TRBV6-3, so those segments were excluded. Assigning TCR associations to individual alleles was difficult when HLA alleles, especially DR and DQ, strongly co-occurred. According to a later analysis, most CMV-associated TCR beta chains appeared to be HLA-restricted, and the HLA associations seemed to be driven largely by CMV exposure. Immune exposure information for the cohort was limited to CMV serostatus. In vitro tests confirmed that a few of the cytomegalovirus-associated TCR beta chains recognize cytomegalovirus antigens.

Library generation was performed with the immunoSEQ multiplex PCR assay. A mixture of 60 forward primers for TCR Vbeta segments and 13 reverse primers for TCR Jbeta segments was used in the multiplex PCR. The CDR3 region of rearranged TCR beta genes was amplified from genomic DNA by a multiplex PCR assay. Amplified TCR beta libraries were sequenced as 87-base-pair reads on the Illumina HiSeq System. In the authors' own workflow: In a later analysis, tens of millions of unique TCR beta chains were counted across the 666 repertoires, and some 10 million of these chains were shared by at least two donors. To remove PCR and sequencing errors, raw reads were error-corrected and collapsed into unique sequences using a nearest-neighbor algorithm that merged closely related sequences. V, D and J gene segments were assigned by aligning CDR3 sequences to IMGT reference sequences. Each retained sequence needed at least a six-nucleotide match to both a V gene segment and a J gene segment. Rearrangements were classified as productive when the CDR3 lacked stop codons and remained in frame with V and J, and all other rearrangements were classified as non-productive. CDR3 was defined according to IMGT convention as the region running from the second conserved V-encoded cysteine to the conserved J-encoded phenylalanine. In an earlier analysis of 550 to 650 of the donors, sequences lacking an unambiguous match to a single V gene segment were excluded. In an earlier analysis of approximately 610 of the donors, V segments were called functional above 56.7% productive rearrangements and were called segregating when the between-donor standard deviation exceeded 5%. To diagnose cytomegalovirus status from the catalog of TCR beta chain sequences, a statistical classification framework was built. V and J gene assignment, in a later analysis, came from comparing TCR nucleotide sequences with IMGT/GENE-DB human TR gene sequences. A later analysis assigned CDR3 sequences and most-parsimonious VDJ recombination scenarios with the TCRdist pipeline. In a later analysis, each TCR beta chain was defined by its CDR3 amino acid sequence together with its V-gene family, and reads lacking a unique V-gene family were excluded. As a way to deal with suspected cross-contamination and a sequencing artifact, a later analysis dropped roughly 620 nucleotide sequences that were highly shared and had low generation probability. In a later analysis, a clonal expansion index for each public chain was calculated from normalized within-repertoire ranks of inferred template counts. A later analysis computed generation probabilities with a VDJ recombination model fitted to out-of-frame rearrangements, and checked the results against IGoR. In a later analysis, TCR-TCR, TCR-HLA and TCR-CMV co-occurrence was scored with hypergeometric tests, and a repertoire-size bias correction was applied to TCR pairs. A later analysis estimated false discovery rates by permuting HLA or CMV assignments 20 times. In a later analysis, co-occurring TCRs were grouped using DBSCAN, and TCRdist sequence similarity was added for clustering within HLA-allele-positive subsets. Co-occurrence clustering excluded repertoires with fewer than 30,000 or more than 120,000 public chains, plus five with anomalous nucleotide sharing. TCRdb mirrors the immuneACCESS table, restricted to in-frame sequences. Some clones are absent from its copies; in checked studies, under half trace to an unresolved V gene, and the reason for the others is unknown. From that table come the V and J calls and clone size; the DNA was used to work out D and trimming. The sample records fewer than 250,000 clones, approximately 80% of which are singletons. The leading ten clones occupy around 9.6% of the sample.

The cohort was made up of several hundred healthy bone marrow donors. All cohort members were sampled while nominally healthy, although unrecorded immune exposures were likely present. The donor tested CMV seropositive, placing the donor among the approximately 310 seropositive members of the cohort. Each donor provided a peripheral blood sample, and peripheral blood mononuclear cells were used for TCR beta sequencing. Genomic DNA extraction from the blood cell samples was performed with the Qiagen DNeasy Blood Extraction Kit. Rearrangement joined TRBV13 to TRBJ2-7; no D gene can be assigned with confidence. Sequenced material: PBMCs. The clonotype comes from a woman aged 45 to 65 in good health and CMV-seropositive. CDR3 region: CASSPQFSYEQYF. The bases read TGTGCCAGCAGCCCTCAGTTCTCCTACGAGCAGTACTTC.